This TCR beta chain originates from a study of T cell responses to AZD1222 COVID-19 vaccine. The repertoire was sequenced with immunoSEQ multiplex PCR; TCRdb's copy has only in-frame clones and lacks some. The sample consists of some 180,000 clones, roughly 90% of them appearing once. This receptor was identified in an adult who received the AZD1222 COVID-19 vaccine. The sample in question was peripheral blood, obtained 28 days after the second AZD1222 dose.

The CDR3 bases are TGTGCCAGCAGCCGTACAGGGGCGACAGATACGCAGTATTTT. Protein: CASSRTGATDTQYF. The chain couples TRBV4-2 to TRBJ2-3; TRBD1 agrees at 7 bases. Trimming at V came to 4 bases and at J to 3 bases, leaving 4 bases not matched to a gene. CDR1 is LGHNA and CDR2 is YNFKEQ in the germline V gene. This CDR3 is 14 amino acids long.